This TCR beta chain was obtained from a study of T cells in Graves' hyperthyroidism and ophthalmopathy. Regions amplified from RNA transcripts were the TCR beta CDR3 regions. The TCR CDR3 was amplified in a first-round RT-PCR using the HTBI primer set. Each CDR3 protein is one row after TCRdb ran MiXCR on the multiplex PCR reads. The sample records around 420,000 distinct CDR3 sequences, approximately 14% being singletons. In this sample, this clonotype turned up many times. Its antigen is not known. Hyperthyroidism of Graves' type that showed no ophthalmopathy progression within 18 months was stable. The diagnostic basis comprised clinical symptoms, serum thyroxine and TRAb, thyroid ultrasound and orbital computed tomography. PBMCs were derived from roughly 9.6 ml fresh peripheral blood. The study, taken as a whole, reports: Clonotypes that were expanded in thyroid above 0.001 mostly appeared in blood too.

Trimming stripped 5 bases from V and 1 base from J, with 11 bases between. Germline assignment: CDR1 MNHEY and CDR2 SVGEGT. This CDR3 is built from 14 residues. This rearrangement joins TRBV6-2 or TRBV6-3 to TRBJ2-5; D unclear. The receptor was isolated from a woman between 18 and 29 years old with Graves' hyperthyroidism. Sequencing was performed on blood. The CDR3, as DNA: TGTGCCAGCAGTGCCTACGGACCCCAAGAGACCCAGTACTTC. Its protein is CASSAYGPQETQYF.